This T cell receptor (beta chain) was identified in a study of T cell repertoires in cytomegalovirus infection. Overall study context: It was the public TCR beta signatures that indicated both CMV infection and matching HLA type. Notes on the study in general: There were carriers of CMV plus the relevant HLA, and cumulative public TCR beta family frequency identified them. Dominating the ex vivo response were TCR beta clonotypes that were CMV-specific and HLA-C-restricted.

Germline V gene sequence: CDR1 SGHVS, CDR2 FNYEAQ. The CDR3 has 16 residues. V shed 4 bases, J shed 4 bases, and the junction held 8 bases outside the gene matches. This clonotype occurred a few times. The antigen is not known. TCRdb processed the reads anew with MiXCR; each CDR3 protein has one entry. The sample records roughly 230,000 distinct CDR3 sequences, roughly 23% being singletons. This rearrangement joins TRBV7-6 to TRBJ2-3; 10 nucleotides match TRBD2. The sample consisted of CD8+ T cells from PBMCs. This receptor was identified in a human donor in good health (CMV status not recorded). Some clones in this sample may be carry-over from other donors' samples. In nucleotides, the CDR3 is TGTGCCAGCAGCTCCCCGTCTAGCGGGGGCTCAGATACGCAGTATTTT. Protein: CASSSPSSGGSDTQYF.